The 27 T cell receptor beta chains in this list originate from one sample, sequenced in a study of blood T cell repertoires in COVID-19. Profiled with immunoSEQ multiplex PCR; TCRdb holds only in-frame clones, not every one. The sample holds about 370,000 clones; about 89% are singletons and the top ten take under 4%. The specimen sequenced was peripheral blood. These receptors were taken from a woman aged 25 to 39 with COVID-19, enrolled during active disease.

The chain is built from TRBV2 and TRBJ1-4, with D unclear. This CDR3 spans 15 amino acids. From germline, CDR1 is SNHLY and CDR2 FYNNEI. Trimming pared 3 bases from V and 3 bases from J, leaving 11 bases between. In DNA, the CDR3 is TGTGCCAGCAGTGAGAGGGAAGGGTCTAATGAAAAACTGTTTTTT. Translated: CASSEREGSNEKLFF.

This clone was observed a single time. V is TRBV19 and J is TRBJ2-5; the D gene is possibly TRBD2 (6 bases). Trimming left V 3 bases short and J 3 bases short, with 14 bases between. Germline V gives CDR1 LNHDA, CDR2 SQIVND (reference sequence). This CDR3 has 15 residues. The CDR3 sequence: CASSMSRDWEETQYF. The DNA of the CDR3 is TGTGCCAGTAGTATGAGCCGGGACTGGGAAGAGACCCAGTACTTC.

The chain combines TRBV7-8 with TRBJ1-5; TRBD1 aligns across 7 bases. There are 14 residues in the CDR3. Germline CDR1 reads SGHVS; CDR2 reads FQNEAQ. Germline trimming cut 5 bases from V and 5 bases from J; bases unmatched to any gene: 6. The CDR3 region has the DNA TGTGCCAGCAGCCCCGAGACAGGGCATCAGCCCCAGCATTTT. Amino acid sequence: CASSPETGHQPQHF. Supplemented by reference TRBV7-8 and TRBJ1-5, the full variable domain reads GAGVSQSPRYKVAKRGQDVALRCDPISGHVSLFWYQQALGQGPEFLTYFQNEAQLDKSGLPSDRFFAERPEGSVSTLKIQRTQQEDSAVYLCASSPETGHQPQHFGDGTRLSIL.

The chain recombines TRBV30 with TRBJ2-7, with 8 bases matching TRBD2. Trimming at V came to 4 bases and at J to 1 base, leaving 21 bases not matched to a gene. CDR1 GTSNPN and CDR2 SVGIG come from the germline V gene (reference sequence). The CDR3 covers 19 residues. The CDR3 spells CAWTPRRGVAGRWSYEQYV. The DNA of the CDR3 is TGTGCCTGGACCCCGCGTCGTGGAGTAGCGGGACGGTGGTCCTACGAGCAGTACGTC.

V is TRBV27 and J is TRBJ2-5; 8 bases align to TRBD1. The germline CDR1 and CDR2 sequences are MNHEY and SMNVEV (reference sequence). CDR3 length: 16 amino acids. The junction had 10 bases not matched to a gene; V was cut back by 3 bases and J by 4 bases. CDR3: CASSFAGTGLGETQYF. The DNA of the CDR3 is TGTGCCAGCAGTTTTGCCGGGACAGGCCTGGGAGAGACCCAGTACTTC.

The chain joins TRBV4-1 to TRBJ1-2; 11 bases are shared with TRBD1. Germline CDR1 MGHRA, CDR2 YSYEKL. The CDR3 is 17 residues long. With V trimmed by 2 bases and J by 8 bases, 13 bases remained unmatched. CDR3 sequence (DNA): TGCGCCAGCAGCCAAAGATTCATCCAGGACAGGGGGCTCGGCTACACCTTC. Translation: CASSQRFIQDRGLGYTF.

This chain uses TRBV7-9 with TRBJ1-1, with D maybe TRBD1 (6 bases). The germline CDR1 and CDR2 sequences are SEHNR and FQNEAQ (reference sequence). The length of the CDR3 is 12 residues. The V end was cut by 6 bases, the J end by 11 bases, with 16 bases between. The CDR3 protein is CASSSSRGGAFF. CDR3 DNA sequence: TGTGCCAGCAGTAGCTCCAGGGGTGGGGCTTTCTTT.

The DNA of the CDR3 is TGTGCCGTCCCCGGGGGGAAGAACACCGGGGAGCTGTTTTTT. Its translation is CAVPGGKNTGELFF. The chain employs TRBV2 and TRBJ2-2; TRBD2 matches at 7 bases. From germline, CDR1 is SNHLY and CDR2 FYNNEI. V was clipped by 11 bases and J by 1 base; unmatched bases: 7. The CDR3 sequence is 14 residues long.

This rearrangement joins TRBV4-3 to TRBJ2-1, with a weak D call TRBD1 (5 bases). CDR1 and CDR2 from the germline V gene are LGHNA and YSLEER. The CDR3 loop spans 15 amino acids. The ends were cut back, 1 base at V and 4 bases at J, with 11 bases in the middle. This CDR3 reads CASSQVSYRYNEQFF. The CDR3 DNA is TGCGCCAGCAGCCAAGTAAGTTACAGGTACAATGAGCAGTTCTTC.

V is TRBV2 and J is TRBJ2-7; 8 nucleotides agree with TRBD1. Germline values: CDR1 SNHLY, CDR2 FYNNEI. With V trimmed by 5 bases and J by 6 bases, 6 bases remained unmatched. The CDR3 is 13 amino acids. Written as DNA, the CDR3 is TGTGCCAGCAGTTGGACAGGGCCCCGCGAGCAGTACTTC. This encodes CASSWTGPREQYF.

The chain combines TRBV27 with TRBJ2-5; possibly TRBD1 for D (5 bases). CDR1 and CDR2 (germline): MNHEY, SMNVEV (reference sequence). The V and J ends lost 6 bases and 2 bases respectively, with 13 bases between them. The CDR3 has 14 amino acids. The CDR3 loop is CASRKLGRQETQYF. CDR3 nucleotide sequence: TGTGCCAGCAGAAAACTGGGGCGTCAAGAGACCCAGTACTTC.

The chain is built from TRBV27 and TRBJ2-1; possible D gene TRBD1, 6 bases. CDR3 length equals 11 residues. The germline V gene encodes CDR1 MNHEY and CDR2 SMNVEV (reference sequence). V lost 11 bases and J lost 15, with 20 bases in between. Here the CDR3 reads CAGGPGTPWFF. CDR3 DNA sequence: TGTGCCGGTGGCCCCGGGACACCTTGGTTCTTC.

As regards this clone: Other DNA sequences within the sample encode an identical CDR3. CDR3 DNA sequence: TGTGCCAGCACTGGAACGGGGAACACTGAAGCTTTCTTT. As protein: CASTGTGNTEAFF. J is TRBJ1-1 and V is TRBV6-5; D not certain. Looked up from germline, CDR1 is MNHEY and CDR2 is SVGAGI. The CDR3 has 13 residues. V gave up 7 bases and J gave up 1 base, with 10 bases separating them.

This clone was counted only a few times. The V and J genes are TRBV4-1 and TRBJ1-5; weak D call: TRBD1 (6 bases). From germline, CDR1 is MGHRA and CDR2 YSYEKL. Trimming took 5 bases from V and 6 from J, leaving 17 bases between them. This CDR3 has 15 residues. The CDR3 protein is CASSIQGTVSQPQHF. The CDR3 DNA follows: TGCGCCAGCAGCATACAGGGAACCGTCAGTCAGCCCCAGCATTTT.

The J gene is TRBJ2-1, the V gene TRBV7-9; D might be TRBD1 (5 bases). Trimming took off 4 bases at V and 7 bases at J, with 11 bases between the two ends. The CDR3 has 13 residues. Looked up from germline, CDR1 is SEHNR and CDR2 is FQNEAQ (reference sequence). The CDR3 nucleotides are TGTGCCAGCAGCTGGCGACAGATTAATGAGCAGTTCTTC. The encoded protein is CASSWRQINEQFF. The complete variable domain, with remaining parts taken from reference TRBV7-9 and TRBJ2-1, reads DTGVSQNPRHKITKRGQNVTFRCDPISEHNRLYWYRQTLGQGPEFLTYFQNEAQLEKSRLLSDRFSAERPKGSFSTLEIQRTEQGDSAMYLCASSWRQINEQFFGPGTRLTVL.

The chain combines TRBV11-3 with TRBJ2-1, with unresolved D. Germline loops: CDR1 SGHNT, CDR2 YENEEA. Trimming removed 1 base at V and 0 bases at J, with 13 bases between. This CDR3 region has 17 residues. In nucleotides, the CDR3 is TGTGCCAGCAGCTTAGTAGTCGCCGTCGACTCCTACAATGAGCAGTTCTTC. This encodes CASSLVVAVDSYNEQFF.

This rearrangement joins TRBV5-1 to TRBJ2-2; possibly TRBD1 for D (7 bases). Between the trimmed V and J ends, which lost 3 bases and 6 bases, there was a span of 12 bases. Germline assignment: CDR1 SGHRS and CDR2 YFSETQ. The CDR3 sequence is 14 residues long. CDR3 in DNA: TGCGCCAGCAGCTACCAGGGGGGTCCCGGGGAGCTGTTTTTT. Translating it yields CASSYQGGPGELFF.

Only a few counts were recorded for this clone. The V call is TRBV30, the J call TRBJ1-2; unclear D gene. Trimming stripped 0 bases from V and 6 bases from J, with 8 bases between. The length of the CDR3 is 12 residues. Germline values: CDR1 GTSNPN, CDR2 SVGIG (reference sequence). CDR3 protein: CAWSVMRDGYTF. CDR3 coding DNA: TGTGCCTGGAGTGTAATGAGAGATGGCTACACCTTC.

The V call is TRBV21-1, the J call TRBJ2-1; the table's D gene call, TRBD2, was not cross checked with the DNA. TRBV21-1 is recorded as a pseudogene. The CDR3 contains 14 residues. The CDR3 sequence: CARPKGVLYNEQFF. CDR3 in DNA: TGTGCCAGACCCAAAGGAGTCTTATACAATGAGCAGTTCTTC.

The CDR3 nucleotides are TGTGCCATCAGTGCCCTGGACAGGGGTAGGGATGAAAAACTGTTTTTT. Translated, it gives CAISALDRGRDEKLFF. The rearrangement uses TRBV10-3 and TRBJ1-4, with 9 bases aligning to TRBD1. V was clipped by 4 bases and J by 6 bases; unmatched bases: 9. Germline V gene data show CDR1 as ENHRY and CDR2 as SYGVKD. This CDR3 spans 16 amino acids.

The chain uses TRBV27 and TRBJ1-2; unclear D gene. Germline-derived CDR1 and CDR2 are MNHEY and SMNVEV (reference sequence). V was cut by 5 bases and J by 0 bases, with 16 bases left in between. CDR3 length: 16 residues. This CDR3 reads CASSPRGGLANYGYTF. The CDR3 nucleotides are TGTGCCAGCAGTCCCCGGGGTGGTTTAGCTAACTATGGCTACACCTTC.

The chain links TRBV11-3 to TRBJ2-2; 8 bases are a match to TRBD2. Germline CDR1 SGHNT, CDR2 YENEEA. Losses at the gene ends were 1 base for V and 4 bases for J; bases not matched to a gene: 5. CDR3 length: 16 residues. The CDR3: CASSLAAGGSTGELFF. CDR3 DNA: TGTGCCAGCAGCTTAGCCGCGGGAGGTTCCACCGGGGAGCTGTTTTTT.

The rearrangement links TRBV6-2 or TRBV6-3 to TRBJ2-1, with D hard to call. The CDR3 runs 14 residues. Trimming left V 5 bases short and J 9 bases short, with 17 bases between. The germline gives CDR1 MNHEY, CDR2 SVGEGT. CDR3 sequence reads: CASSLIGEIGEQFF. The CDR3 DNA sequence: TGTGCCAGCAGTCTCATTGGAGAGATCGGTGAGCAGTTCTTC.

The chain uses TRBV19 and TRBJ1-1, with 7 bases lining up with TRBD1. CDR3 length: 13 residues. The germline V gene has CDR1 LNHDA and CDR2 SQIVND (reference sequence). J was trimmed by 7 bases and V by 8 bases; bases with no gene match: 10. CDR3 nucleotides: TGTGCCAGTGGTTCGACAGGGTCGGGTGAAGCTTTCTTT. Its protein product is CASGSTGSGEAFF.

V usage is TRBV4-1 and J usage is TRBJ2-2; TRBD2 matches 8 bases. Unmatched junction bases numbered 12, after V lost 1 base and J lost 5 bases. The CDR3 extends over 18 amino acids. Germline V gives CDR1 MGHRA, CDR2 YSYEKL. As DNA, the CDR3 is TGCGCCAGCAGCCAAGGGTACGGGGGGACTAGAAGGACCGGGGAGCTGTTTTTT. Its protein is CASSQGYGGTRRTGELFF.

V and J are TRBV10-1 and TRBJ2-7, with 11 bases lining up with TRBD2. Germline CDR1 reads WNHNN; CDR2 reads SYGVQD (reference sequence). CDR3 length equals 14 residues. The ends lost 6 bases at V and 9 bases at J; junction bases unmatched: 10. This chain's CDR3 is CASRTGLAGRGQYV. The CDR3, as DNA: TGCGCCAGCAGAACAGGACTAGCGGGCCGGGGGCAGTACGTC.

This chain uses TRBV19 with TRBJ1-6; TRBD1 matches 7 bases. This CDR3 comprises 12 residues. Germline CDR1 LNHDA, CDR2 SQIVND (reference sequence). The trim removed 7 bases at V and 7 bases at J, leaving 1 base unmatched. CDR3 sequence: CASTRGNSPLHF. DNA for the CDR3: TGTGCCAGTACCAGGGGGAATTCACCCCTCCACTTT.